Shown below are 20 T cell receptor beta chains from a single sample sequenced in a study of cytomegalovirus exposure and HLA in healthy donors. PCR amplification relied on 60 Vbeta primers (plus 13 Jbeta primers). This table comes from immunoSEQ multiplex PCR, and its TCRdb copy is limited to in-frame clones, with some not included. Recorded for this sample: 120,000 or so clones. What was sequenced was PBMCs. The origin of the receptors is a young man in good health and CMV-seronegative.

The chain combines TRBV19 with TRBJ1-5; D may be TRBD1 (6 bases). This CDR3 region has 14 residues. Trimming took off 1 base at V and 6 bases at J, with 10 bases between the two ends. Germline V CDR1 and CDR2: LNHDA, SQIVND (reference sequence). The CDR3 nucleotides are TGTGCCAGTAGTATAGTGACAGGAAGTCAGCCCCAGCATTTT. This sequence encodes CASSIVTGSQPQHF.

The rearrangement links TRBV30 to TRBJ1-1; D gene ambiguous. In germline, CDR1 is GTSNPN, CDR2 SVGIG (reference sequence). V lost 1 base to trimming and J lost 0 bases, with 6 bases between them. This CDR3 spans 13 amino acids. The CDR3 sequence is CAWSGQMNTEAFF. In DNA, the CDR3 is TGTGCCTGGAGTGGCCAGATGAACACTGAAGCTTTCTTT.

This chain links TRBV4-1 with TRBJ2-7; the match to TRBD2 covers 12 bases. Per germline, CDR1 MGHRA and CDR2 YSYEKL. With V trimmed by 2 bases and J by 0 bases, 11 bases remained unmatched. The CDR3 runs to 19 residues. CDR3 sequence reads: CASSQILAGGHQGSYEQYF. CDR3 DNA: TGCGCCAGCAGCCAAATACTAGCGGGGGGCCATCAGGGCTCCTACGAGCAGTACTTC.

The chain couples TRBV6-6 to TRBJ1-4; D gene unclear. The CDR3 is 16 amino acids. Trimming shortened V by 1 base and J by 5 bases, and 14 bases separated the two germline ends. Germline V CDR1 and CDR2: MNHNY, SVGAGI (reference sequence). Written as DNA, the CDR3 is TGTGCCAGCAGTTACTTGGCGGGGAAGGCCAATGAAAAACTGTTTTTT. Translated: CASSYLAGKANEKLFF.

CDR3 coding DNA: TGTGCCAGCAGCTTAGCGGGACAGGACAATCAGCCCCAGCATTTT. It is translated as CASSLAGQDNQPQHF. The J gene is TRBJ1-5, the V gene TRBV7-2, with 8 bases identical to TRBD1. V lost 0 bases to trimming and J lost 3 bases; unmatched junction nucleotides: 1. Per the germline V gene, CDR1 is SGHTA and CDR2 is FQGNSA. The CDR3 consists of 15 residues.

The chain couples TRBV6-5 to TRBJ1-3; tentatively, D is TRBD1 (5 bases). The V gene's germline CDR1 is MNHEY and CDR2 SVGAGI. The CDR3 is made up of 15 amino acids. Between the trimmed V and J ends, which lost 0 bases and 3 bases, there was a span of 9 bases. This CDR3 is CASSYSGRDGNTIYF. DNA for the CDR3: TGTGCCAGCAGTTACTCTGGCAGGGATGGAAACACCATATATTTT.

This chain joins TRBV28 and TRBJ1-1; D ambiguous. The CDR3 runs 13 residues. The germline CDR1 and CDR2 sequences are MDHEN and SYDVKM. V lost 2 bases and J lost 0, with 4 bases in between. As DNA, the CDR3 is TGTGCCAGCAGTTTAGGCATGAACACTGAAGCTTTCTTT. Its translation: CASSLGMNTEAFF. Drawing the rest from reference TRBV28 and TRBJ1-1, the complete variable domain is DVKVTQSSRYLVKRTGEKVFLECVQDMDHENMFWYRQDPGLGLRLIYFSYDVKMKEKGDIPEGYSVSREKKERFSLILESASTNQTSMYLCASSLGMNTEAFFGQGTRLTVV.

V usage is TRBV10-3 and J usage is TRBJ1-3; TRBD1 matches 7 bases. The CDR3 totals 13 residues. J lost 8 bases, V lost 3 bases, and 4 bases had no gene match. CDR1 and CDR2 from the germline V gene are ENHRY and SYGVKD. The CDR3 region has the DNA TGTGCCATCAGTGAACGACAGGGATACACCATATATTTT. The encoded protein is CAISERQGYTIYF.

The rearrangement joins TRBV5-1 to TRBJ1-2; D remains unclear. From germline, CDR1 is SGHRS and CDR2 YFSETQ. The CDR3 spans 15 residues. Trimming stripped 4 bases from V and 6 bases from J, with 19 bases between. The CDR3 DNA reads as TGCGCCAGCAGCCCCCTAGGTAGCAGTTCCGATGGCTACACCTTC. Amino acids: CASSPLGSSSDGYTF.

V gene TRBV5-1 combines with J gene TRBJ2-7, with 8 bases identical to TRBD1. J lost 3 bases, V lost 4 bases, and 9 bases had no gene match. CDR1 is SGHRS and CDR2 is YFSETQ in the germline V gene. This CDR3 region has 15 residues. The DNA for the CDR3 is TGCGCCAGCAGCATTGCACTGGGACAGGACTACGAGCAGTACTTC. Residues: CASSIALGQDYEQYF.

V is TRBV5-1 and J is TRBJ2-5, with D possibly TRBD2 on 5 matching bases. Germline V gene lookup returns CDR1 SGHRS and CDR2 YFSETQ. The CDR3 length is 16 residues. V was shortened by 4 bases and J by 0 bases, with 16 bases between the two germline ends. The CDR3 loop reads CASSHGGRQDQETQYF. The DNA of the CDR3 is TGCGCCAGCAGCCACGGAGGTCGGCAGGACCAAGAGACCCAGTACTTC.

This chain connects TRBV30 to TRBJ1-3; a weak D match, TRBD1 (6 bases). The V and J ends lost 2 bases and 0 bases respectively, with 20 bases between them. The CDR3 loop spans 18 amino acids. Per the germline V gene, CDR1 is GTSNPN and CDR2 is SVGIG (reference sequence). CDR3 residues: CAWSPIGGRGVSGNTIYF. The CDR3 nucleotides are TGTGCCTGGAGTCCAATTGGGGGCAGGGGTGTCTCTGGAAACACCATATATTTT.

V usage is TRBV5-4 and J usage is TRBJ1-2, with D maybe TRBD1 (6 bases). V lost 4 bases and J 4 bases, leaving 17 bases between the germline ends. Germline values: CDR1 SGHNT, CDR2 YYREEE (reference sequence). This CDR3 comprises 15 residues. CDR3 region: CASSPGGRNGYGYTF. The CDR3 bases are TGTGCCAGCAGCCCCGGGGGGCGCAACGGCTATGGCTACACCTTC. Together with reference TRBV5-4 and TRBJ1-2, the CDR3 gives the full variable domain: ETGVTQSPTHLIKTRGQQVTLRCSSQSGHNTVSWYQQALGQGPQFIFQYYREEENGRGNFPPRFSGLQFPNYSSELNVNALELDDSALYLCASSPGGRNGYGYTFGSGTRLTVV.

The chain employs TRBV18 and TRBJ1-4; D gene uncertain. CDR1 is KGHSH and CDR2 is LQKENI in the germline V gene. This CDR3 has 12 residues. The ends were cut back, 2 bases at V and 8 bases at J, with 6 bases in the middle. The CDR3 here is CASSPKSEKLFF. The DNA for the CDR3 is TGTGCCAGCTCACCAAAAAGCGAAAAACTGTTTTTT.

The gene calls are TRBV27 and TRBJ2-7, with D unresolved. Trimming removed 6 bases at V and 0 bases at J, with 3 bases between. Germline lookup yields CDR1 MNHEY and CDR2 SMNVEV (reference sequence). The CDR3 runs 11 residues. As DNA, the CDR3 is TGTGCCAGCAGCTCCTCCTACGAGCAGTACTTC. It translates to CASSSSYEQYF.

The V and J genes are TRBV9 and TRBJ1-6, with D unclear. The germline V gene encodes CDR1 SGDLS and CDR2 YYNGEE. The CDR3 is 15 residues long. V dropped 0 bases and J dropped 7 bases, with 11 bases sitting between them. The CDR3 nucleotides read TGTGCCAGCAGCGTAGGGGGAGGATTCAATTCACCCCTCCACTTT. This translates into CASSVGGGFNSPLHF.

The chain carries TRBV5-8 and TRBJ1-3; D is undetermined. This CDR3 region has 13 residues. The V gene's germline CDR1 is SGHTS and CDR2 YDEGEE. V was trimmed by 3 bases and J by 4 bases, leaving 8 bases between them. CDR3 bases: TGTGCCAGCAGCTGGCTACAGGGAAACACCATATATTTT. Its translation is CASSWLQGNTIYF.

The chain joins TRBV6-1 to TRBJ1-5, with 7 bases fitting TRBD1. The CDR3 loop spans 15 amino acids. V was pared by 6 bases and J by 4 bases, with 9 bases of the junction left unmatched. Germline lookup yields CDR1 MNHNS and CDR2 SASEGT. In DNA form, the CDR3 reads TGTGCCAGCAGCACAGGGGCTGGGGGGAATCAGCCCCAGCATTTT. Protein: CASSTGAGGNQPQHF.

The rearrangement links TRBV6-1 to TRBJ2-7; D may be TRBD2 (6 bases). The CDR3 sequence is 15 residues long. Between the trimmed V and J ends, which lost 3 bases and 3 bases, there was a span of 15 bases. Germline values: CDR1 MNHNS, CDR2 SASEGT. CDR3 in amino acids: CASSDPPGLFYEQYF. As DNA, the CDR3 is TGTGCCAGCAGTGACCCACCGGGACTGTTCTACGAGCAGTACTTC.

The chain links TRBV6-5 to TRBJ1-2; 7 nucleotides align to TRBD1. The CDR3 runs 16 residues. Germline CDR1 is MNHEY and CDR2 is SVGAGI. J gave up 0 bases and V 0 bases, and 4 bases lay outside the gene matches. The CDR3 bases are TGTGCCAGCAGTTACTCTCCAGGGGGAGCTAACTATGGCTACACCTTC. It specifies CASSYSPGGANYGYTF.